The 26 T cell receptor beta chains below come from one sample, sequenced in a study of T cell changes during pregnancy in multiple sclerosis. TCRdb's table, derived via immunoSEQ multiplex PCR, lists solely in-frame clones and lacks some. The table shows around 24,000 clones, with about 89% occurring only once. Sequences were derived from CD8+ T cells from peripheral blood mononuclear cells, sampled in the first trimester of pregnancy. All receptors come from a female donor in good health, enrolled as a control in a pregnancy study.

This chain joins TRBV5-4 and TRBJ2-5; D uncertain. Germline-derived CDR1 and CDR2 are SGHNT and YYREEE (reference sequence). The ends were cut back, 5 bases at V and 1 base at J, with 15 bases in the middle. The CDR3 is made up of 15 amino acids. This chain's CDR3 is CASSDPSRIQETQYF. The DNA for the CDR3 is TGTGCCAGCAGTGATCCCTCTAGGATCCAAGAGACCCAGTACTTC.

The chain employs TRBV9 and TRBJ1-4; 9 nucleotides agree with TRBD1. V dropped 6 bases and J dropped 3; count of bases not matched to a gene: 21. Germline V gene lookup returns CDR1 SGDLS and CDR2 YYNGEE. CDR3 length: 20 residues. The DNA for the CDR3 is TGTGCCAGCATATCTCGGGGTTACAGGGGGCACCAGCTAGCTAATGAAAAACTGTTTTTT. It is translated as CASISRGYRGHQLANEKLFF.

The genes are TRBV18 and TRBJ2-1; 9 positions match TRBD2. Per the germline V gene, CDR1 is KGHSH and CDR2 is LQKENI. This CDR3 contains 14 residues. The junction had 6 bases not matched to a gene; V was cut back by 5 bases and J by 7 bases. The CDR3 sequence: CASSVSGGRNEQFF. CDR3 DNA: TGTGCCAGCTCAGTTAGCGGGGGACGGAATGAGCAGTTCTTC.

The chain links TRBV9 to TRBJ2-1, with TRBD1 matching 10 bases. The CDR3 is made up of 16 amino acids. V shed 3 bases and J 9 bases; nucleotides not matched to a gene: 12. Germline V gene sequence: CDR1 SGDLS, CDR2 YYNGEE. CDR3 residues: CASSDPTGGGRSEQFF. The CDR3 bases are TGTGCCAGCAGCGACCCGACAGGGGGCGGTAGATCTGAGCAGTTCTTC.

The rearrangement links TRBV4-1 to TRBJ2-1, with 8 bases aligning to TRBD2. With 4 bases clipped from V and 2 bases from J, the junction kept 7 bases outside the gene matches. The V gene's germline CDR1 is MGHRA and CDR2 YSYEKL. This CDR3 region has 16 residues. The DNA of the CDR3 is TGCGCCAGCAGCCCCCTTGCGGGGGGACCCTACAATGAGCAGTTCTTC. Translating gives CASSPLAGGPYNEQFF.

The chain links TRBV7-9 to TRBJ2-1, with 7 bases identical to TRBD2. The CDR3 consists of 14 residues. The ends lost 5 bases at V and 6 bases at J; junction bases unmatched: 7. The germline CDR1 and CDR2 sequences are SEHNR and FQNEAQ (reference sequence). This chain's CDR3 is CASSEVTSANEQFF. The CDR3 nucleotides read TGTGCCAGCAGCGAAGTAACTAGCGCCAATGAGCAGTTCTTC.

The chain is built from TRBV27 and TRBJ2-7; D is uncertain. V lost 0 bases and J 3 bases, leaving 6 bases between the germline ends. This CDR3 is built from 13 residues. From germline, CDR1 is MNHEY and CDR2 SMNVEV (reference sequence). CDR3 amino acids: CASSLSPYYEQYF. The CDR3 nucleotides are TGTGCCAGCAGTTTATCTCCCTACTACGAGCAGTACTTC.

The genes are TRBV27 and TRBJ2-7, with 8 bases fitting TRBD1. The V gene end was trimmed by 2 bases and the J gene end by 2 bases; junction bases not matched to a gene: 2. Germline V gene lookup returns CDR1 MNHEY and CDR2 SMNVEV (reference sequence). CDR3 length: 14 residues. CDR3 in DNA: TGTGCCAGCAGTTTAACAGGGGGTCCCTACGAGCAGTACTTC. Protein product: CASSLTGGPYEQYF.

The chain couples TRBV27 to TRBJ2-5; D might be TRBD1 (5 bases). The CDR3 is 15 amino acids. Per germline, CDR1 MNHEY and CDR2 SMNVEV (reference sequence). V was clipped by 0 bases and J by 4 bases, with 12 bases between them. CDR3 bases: TGTGCCAGCAGTTTATCCGCCAGGGTGCGAGAGACCCAGTACTTC. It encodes CASSLSARVRETQYF.

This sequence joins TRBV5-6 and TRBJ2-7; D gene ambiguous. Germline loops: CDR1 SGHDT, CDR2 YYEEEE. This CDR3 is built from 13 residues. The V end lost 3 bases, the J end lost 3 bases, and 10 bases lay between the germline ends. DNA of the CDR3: TGTGCCAGCAGCTCGTTGGAGAACTACGAGCAGTACTTC. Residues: CASSSLENYEQYF.

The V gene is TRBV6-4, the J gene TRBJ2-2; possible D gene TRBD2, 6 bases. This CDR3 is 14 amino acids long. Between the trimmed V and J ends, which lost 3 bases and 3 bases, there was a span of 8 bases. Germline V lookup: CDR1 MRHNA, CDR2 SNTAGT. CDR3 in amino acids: CASSETGDTGELFF. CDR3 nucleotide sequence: TGTGCCAGCAGTGAGACGGGGGACACCGGGGAGCTGTTTTTT.

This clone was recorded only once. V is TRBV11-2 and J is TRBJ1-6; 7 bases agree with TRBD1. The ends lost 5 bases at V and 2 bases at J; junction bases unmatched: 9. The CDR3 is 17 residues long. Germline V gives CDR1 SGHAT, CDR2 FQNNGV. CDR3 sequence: CASSPRQGTAYNSPLHF. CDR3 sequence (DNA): TGTGCCAGCAGCCCACGGCAGGGGACAGCCTATAATTCACCCCTCCACTTT.

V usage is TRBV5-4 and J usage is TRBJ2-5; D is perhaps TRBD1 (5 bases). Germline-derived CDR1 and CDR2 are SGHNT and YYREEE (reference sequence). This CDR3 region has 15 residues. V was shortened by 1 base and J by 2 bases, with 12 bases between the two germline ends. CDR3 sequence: CASSLIVGPQETQYF. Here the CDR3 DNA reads TGTGCCAGCAGCTTGATCGTGGGGCCACAAGAGACCCAGTACTTC.

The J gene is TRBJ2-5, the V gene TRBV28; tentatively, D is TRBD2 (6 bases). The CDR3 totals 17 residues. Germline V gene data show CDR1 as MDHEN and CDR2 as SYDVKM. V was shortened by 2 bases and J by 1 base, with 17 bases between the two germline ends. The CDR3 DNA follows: TGTGCCAGCAGTTTACCCCCCGGGACTTCATTCCAAGAGACCCAGTACTTC. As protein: CASSLPPGTSFQETQYF.

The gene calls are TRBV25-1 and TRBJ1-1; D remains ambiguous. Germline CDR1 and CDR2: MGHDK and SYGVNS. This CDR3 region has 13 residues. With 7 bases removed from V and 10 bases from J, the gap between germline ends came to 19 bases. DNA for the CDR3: TGTGCCAGCAACCGAGGCAGCCTCGACGGAGCTTTCTTT. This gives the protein CASNRGSLDGAFF.

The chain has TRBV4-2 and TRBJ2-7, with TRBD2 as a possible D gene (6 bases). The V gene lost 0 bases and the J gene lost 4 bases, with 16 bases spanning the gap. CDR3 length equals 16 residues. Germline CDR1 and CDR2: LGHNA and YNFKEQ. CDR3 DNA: TGTGCCAGCAGCCAAGATCTGGAAGGTGGAGGGTACGAGCAGTACTTC. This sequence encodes CASSQDLEGGGYEQYF.

CDR3 sequence: CASSQEQGDYGYTF. The CDR3 DNA reads TGCGCCAGCAGCCAAGAACAGGGAGACTATGGCTACACCTTC. This chain links TRBV4-1 with TRBJ1-2; a possible D gene is TRBD1 (6 bases). Deletions cut 0 bases from V and 3 bases from J, with 8 bases between. Germline CDR1 reads MGHRA; CDR2 reads YSYEKL. This CDR3 region has 14 residues.

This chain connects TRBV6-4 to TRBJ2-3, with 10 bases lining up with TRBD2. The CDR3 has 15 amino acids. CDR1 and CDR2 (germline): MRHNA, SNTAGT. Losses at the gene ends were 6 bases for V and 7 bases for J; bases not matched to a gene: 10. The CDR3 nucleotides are TGTGCCAGCAGGGAGAGCGGGGGGGCCGCAAATACGCAGTATTTT. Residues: CASRESGGAANTQYF.

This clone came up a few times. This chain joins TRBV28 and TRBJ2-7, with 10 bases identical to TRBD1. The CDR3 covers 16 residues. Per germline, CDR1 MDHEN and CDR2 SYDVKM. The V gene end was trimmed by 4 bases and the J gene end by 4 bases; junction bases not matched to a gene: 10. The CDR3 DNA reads TGTGCCAGCAGTTACCAGTGGGACAGGGGTTTGTACGAGCAGTACTTC. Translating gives CASSYQWDRGLYEQYF. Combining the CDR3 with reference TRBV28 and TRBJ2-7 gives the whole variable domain DVKVTQSSRYLVKRTGEKVFLECVQDMDHENMFWYRQDPGLGLRLIYFSYDVKMKEKGDIPEGYSVSREKKERFSLILESASTNQTSMYLCASSYQWDRGLYEQYFGPGTRLTVT.

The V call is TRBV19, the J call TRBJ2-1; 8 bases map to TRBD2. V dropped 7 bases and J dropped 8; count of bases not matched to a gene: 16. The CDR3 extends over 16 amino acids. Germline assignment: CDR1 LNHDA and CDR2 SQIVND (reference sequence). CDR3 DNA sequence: TGTGCCAGTACCTCCACCGGGACTAGGGGGGGAGATGAGCAGTTCTTC. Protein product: CASTSTGTRGGDEQFF.

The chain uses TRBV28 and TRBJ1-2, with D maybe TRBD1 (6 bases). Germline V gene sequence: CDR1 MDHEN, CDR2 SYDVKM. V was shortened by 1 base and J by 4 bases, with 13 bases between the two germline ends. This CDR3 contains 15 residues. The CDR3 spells CASSLSTGSLYGYTF. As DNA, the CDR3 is TGTGCCAGCAGTTTATCGACAGGAAGCCTCTATGGCTACACCTTC.

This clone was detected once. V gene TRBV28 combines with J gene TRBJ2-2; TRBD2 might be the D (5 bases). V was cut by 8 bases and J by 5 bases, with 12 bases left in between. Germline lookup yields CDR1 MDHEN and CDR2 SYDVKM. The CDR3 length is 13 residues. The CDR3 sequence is CASDPGGTGELFF. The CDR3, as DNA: TGTGCCAGCGATCCAGGAGGAACCGGGGAGCTGTTTTTT.

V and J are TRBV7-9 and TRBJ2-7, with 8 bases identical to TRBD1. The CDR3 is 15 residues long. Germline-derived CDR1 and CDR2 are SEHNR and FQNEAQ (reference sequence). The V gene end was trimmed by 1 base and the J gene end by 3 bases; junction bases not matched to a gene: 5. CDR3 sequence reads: CASSLVGDRNYEQYF. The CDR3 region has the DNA TGTGCCAGCAGCTTAGTAGGGGACAGGAACTACGAGCAGTACTTC.

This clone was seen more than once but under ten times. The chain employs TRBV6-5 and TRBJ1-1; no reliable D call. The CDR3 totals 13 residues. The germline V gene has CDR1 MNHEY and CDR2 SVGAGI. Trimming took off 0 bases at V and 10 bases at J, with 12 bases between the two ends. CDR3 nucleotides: TGTGCCAGCAGTTACTCAGAGAGGGATCGAGCTTTCTTT. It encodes CASSYSERDRAFF.

The CDR3 is CASSSQGFWTEAFF. The CDR3, as DNA: TGTGCCAGCAGTTCCCAGGGGTTTTGGACTGAAGCTTTCTTT. The chain uses TRBV27 and TRBJ1-1; the D gene is possibly TRBD1 (6 bases). Germline V gene lookup returns CDR1 MNHEY and CDR2 SMNVEV (reference sequence). Deletions cut 4 bases from V and 5 bases from J, with 14 bases between. The CDR3 loop spans 14 amino acids.

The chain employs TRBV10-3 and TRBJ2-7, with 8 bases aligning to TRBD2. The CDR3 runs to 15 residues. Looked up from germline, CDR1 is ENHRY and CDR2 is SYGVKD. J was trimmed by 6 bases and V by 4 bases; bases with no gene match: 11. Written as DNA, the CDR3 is TGTGCCATCAGTGGGCGGGGAGCGGGAGAGGGCGAGCAGTACTTC. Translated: CAISGRGAGEGEQYF.